This record looks at one TCR beta chain sequence and its context. TCRdb re-called the 5' RACE reads through MiXCR, storing one row per CDR3 protein. The data hold about 720,000 distinct CDR3 sequences, with approximately 9% observed a single time. The record originates from a study of identical twins. The CDR3 is 15 residues long. The ends were cut back, 8 bases at V and 7 bases at J, with 24 bases in the middle. These data also featured in a second study, about yellow fever vaccine responses in identical twins.

V usage is TRBV12-3 or TRBV12-4 and J usage is TRBJ2-7; weak D call: TRBD1 (6 bases). The sequence derives from a young woman in good health. Sequencing used PBMCs. The CDR3, as DNA: TGTGCCAGCCAAACGTCAGACAGGCAAGGAGGAGAGCAGTACTTC. Protein sequence: CASQTSDRQGGEQYF.